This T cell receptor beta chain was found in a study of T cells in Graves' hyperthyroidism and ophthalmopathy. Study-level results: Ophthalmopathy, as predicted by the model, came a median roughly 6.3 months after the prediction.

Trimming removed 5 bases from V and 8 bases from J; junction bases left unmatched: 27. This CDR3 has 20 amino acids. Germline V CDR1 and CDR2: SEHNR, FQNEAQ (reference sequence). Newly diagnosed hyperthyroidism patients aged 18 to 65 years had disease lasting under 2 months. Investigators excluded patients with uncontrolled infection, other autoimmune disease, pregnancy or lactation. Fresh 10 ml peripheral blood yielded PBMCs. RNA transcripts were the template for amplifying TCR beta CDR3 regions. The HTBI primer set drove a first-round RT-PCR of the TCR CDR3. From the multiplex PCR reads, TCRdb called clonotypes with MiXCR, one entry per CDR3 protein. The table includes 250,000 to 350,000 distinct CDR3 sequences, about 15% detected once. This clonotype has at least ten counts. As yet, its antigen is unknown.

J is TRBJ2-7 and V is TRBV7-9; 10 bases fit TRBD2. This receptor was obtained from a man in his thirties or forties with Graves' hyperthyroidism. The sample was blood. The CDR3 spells CASSPSWDRPDGAGGPKQYF. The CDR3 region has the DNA TGTGCCAGCAGCCCTTCCTGGGACAGGCCCGATGGAGCGGGAGGGCCAAAGCAGTACTTC.